This entry lists 26 T cell receptor beta chains sequenced from one sample in a study of OX40 agonist ivuxolimab in advanced cancers. Only in-frame clones appear in the TCRdb table, and some are missing; sequencing was by immunoSEQ multiplex PCR. The sample carries 35,000 to 45,000 clones, around 90% recorded once. Sample: CD4+ or CD8+ T cells sorted from blood, taken in a trial of the OX40 agonist ivuxolimab. These receptors all come from an adult with an advanced solid tumor such as melanoma, head and neck, liver or kidney cancer.

The chain is built from TRBV28 and TRBJ2-1; D may be TRBD2 (5 bases). Trimming took 6 bases from V and 4 from J, leaving 22 bases between them. Germline V gene lookup returns CDR1 MDHEN and CDR2 SYDVKM. This CDR3 spans 17 amino acids. The CDR3 DNA reads as TGTGCCAGCAGCTCCCCCGCCGGGGAGTGGAAATACAATGAGCAGTTCTTC. Translated, it gives CASSSPAGEWKYNEQFF.

The rearrangement links TRBV7-9 to TRBJ2-1; D possibly corresponds to TRBD2 (5 bases). CDR3 length: 18 residues. V was shortened by 5 bases and J by 8 bases, with 28 bases between the two germline ends. Germline CDR1 SEHNR, CDR2 FQNEAQ (reference sequence). CDR3 in amino acids: CASSGISGLERRVDEQFF. Written as DNA, the CDR3 is TGTGCCAGCAGCGGAATCAGCGGCTTGGAGAGAAGGGTCGATGAGCAGTTCTTC. The full variable domain, completed using reference TRBV7-9 and TRBJ2-1, is DTGVSQNPRHKITKRGQNVTFRCDPISEHNRLYWYRQTLGQGPEFLTYFQNEAQLEKSRLLSDRFSAERPKGSFSTLEIQRTEQGDSAMYLCASSGISGLERRVDEQFFGPGTRLTVL.

V gene TRBV11-3 combines with J gene TRBJ1-2, with 7 bases lining up with TRBD1. The CDR3 is made up of 13 amino acids. Germline V gives CDR1 SGHNT, CDR2 YENEEA. J was trimmed by 6 bases and V by 5 bases; bases with no gene match: 6. CDR3 in DNA: TGTGCCAGCAGCCACCGACAGGGTGATGGCTACACCTTC. Amino acid sequence: CASSHRQGDGYTF.

The chain employs TRBV7-9 and TRBJ2-7, with a possible D match to TRBD1 (5 bases). The V gene lost 9 bases and the J gene lost 3 bases, with 18 bases spanning the gap. The length of the CDR3 is 14 residues. Per the germline V gene, CDR1 is SEHNR and CDR2 is FQNEAQ (reference sequence). CDR3 protein: CASSSRQTYYEQYF. The CDR3 nucleotides read TGTGCCAGTTCCTCCAGACAGACCTACTACGAGCAGTACTTC. Combining the CDR3 with reference TRBV7-9 and TRBJ2-7 gives the whole variable domain DTGVSQNPRHKITKRGQNVTFRCDPISEHNRLYWYRQTLGQGPEFLTYFQNEAQLEKSRLLSDRFSAERPKGSFSTLEIQRTEQGDSAMYLCASSSRQTYYEQYFGPGTRLTVT.

The V call is TRBV12-2, the J call TRBJ2-4; TRBD2, the D gene given by the table, was not confirmed from the DNA. TRBV12-2 is deemed a pseudogene. The CDR3 is made up of 14 amino acids. The CDR3 region is CASPSGLAKNIQYF. CDR3 bases: TGTGCAAGTCCCTCCGGACTAGCCAAAAACATTCAGTACTTC.

Only one count was recorded for this clone. This chain connects TRBV19 to TRBJ2-1, with 7 bases identical to TRBD2. J gave up 2 bases and V 3 bases, and 4 bases lay outside the gene matches. From germline, CDR1 is LNHDA and CDR2 SQIVND (reference sequence). The CDR3 spans 15 residues. The CDR3 DNA is TGTGCCAGTAGTATCATAGCGGGCCCCTACAATGAGCAGTTCTTC. Translated, it gives CASSIIAGPYNEQFF.

This chain uses TRBV5-1 with TRBJ1-2, with TRBD1 matching over 7 bases. Germline V CDR1 and CDR2: SGHRS, YFSETQ. The ends lost 0 bases at V and 5 bases at J; junction bases unmatched: 7. The CDR3 loop spans 15 amino acids. CDR3: CASSLGTGTAYGYTF. Here the CDR3 DNA reads TGCGCCAGCAGCTTGGGGACCGGGACAGCTTATGGCTACACCTTC.

The rearrangement links TRBV6-4 to TRBJ2-6; D remains ambiguous. This CDR3 is 15 amino acids long. V dropped 0 bases and J dropped 0 bases, with 3 bases sitting between them. Germline V lookup: CDR1 MRHNA, CDR2 SNTAGT. CDR3 DNA sequence: TGTGCCAGCAGTGACTCGAGCTCTGGGGCCAACGTCCTGACTTTC. Protein: CASSDSSSGANVLTF.

J is TRBJ1-1 and V is TRBV7-9; D is unclear. The CDR3 runs 16 residues. Germline-derived CDR1 and CDR2 are SEHNR and FQNEAQ (reference sequence). The V end was cut by 5 bases, the J end by 0 bases, with 16 bases between. In nucleotides, the CDR3 is TGTGCCAGCAGCGTCCTAAGGACTACCATGAACACTGAAGCTTTCTTT. It codes for CASSVLRTTMNTEAFF. Using reference TRBV7-9 and TRBJ1-1 for the parts outside the CDR3, the full variable domain is DTGVSQNPRHKITKRGQNVTFRCDPISEHNRLYWYRQTLGQGPEFLTYFQNEAQLEKSRLLSDRFSAERPKGSFSTLEIQRTEQGDSAMYLCASSVLRTTMNTEAFFGQGTRLTVV.

The chain has TRBV9 and TRBJ2-7, with D maybe TRBD1 (5 bases). Germline loops: CDR1 SGDLS, CDR2 YYNGEE. Between the trimmed V and J ends, which lost 6 bases and 6 bases, there was a span of 34 bases. The CDR3 has 19 residues. The CDR3 is CASKRRQRFNPSRESEQYF. CDR3 sequence (DNA): TGTGCCAGCAAACGCAGACAGCGCTTTAATCCATCCCGAGAGTCCGAGCAGTACTTC.

The rearrangement uses TRBV29-1 and TRBJ2-1; 7 bases line up with TRBD2. Looked up from germline, CDR1 is SQVTM and CDR2 is ANQGSEA. V was pared by 7 bases and J by 4 bases, with 7 bases of the junction left unmatched. The CDR3 is 13 residues long. CDR3 coding DNA: TGCAGCGCACTAGCGACCCTGTACAATGAGCAGTTCTTC. Protein product: CSALATLYNEQFF.

This chain uses TRBV6-5 with TRBJ2-5; D not resolved. Trimming stripped 0 bases from V and 5 bases from J, with 10 bases between. CDR3 length: 14 residues. Germline V gene lookup returns CDR1 MNHEY and CDR2 SVGAGI. CDR3 DNA sequence: TGTGCCAGCAGTTACTCGATTCCGTGGGAGACCCAGTACTTC. It yields the protein CASSYSIPWETQYF.

The rearrangement joins TRBV5-1 to TRBJ2-7, with D possibly being TRBD1 (6 bases). Germline CDR1 is SGHRS and CDR2 is YFSETQ. V was shortened by 5 bases and J by 1 base, with 13 bases between the two germline ends. CDR3 length: 14 residues. This CDR3 reads CASRDRPDSYEQYF. The CDR3 coding sequence is TGCGCCAGCAGGGACAGACCGGATTCCTACGAGCAGTACTTC.

This clone has a single count. The genes are TRBV19 and TRBJ1-2; 7 bases map to TRBD1. V dropped 6 bases and J dropped 0; count of bases not matched to a gene: 7. This CDR3 is 15 amino acids long. Germline V lookup: CDR1 LNHDA, CDR2 SQIVND (reference sequence). CDR3 nucleotides: TGTGCCAGTAGCCACGCCAGGGGGGCTAACTATGGCTACACCTTC. Translation gives CASSHARGANYGYTF.

This clone appeared once. The chain recombines TRBV6-1 with TRBJ2-1; 8 nucleotides line up with TRBD2. CDR1 is MNHNS and CDR2 is SASEGT in the germline V gene. This CDR3 is built from 15 residues. V lost 2 bases to trimming and J lost 8 bases; unmatched junction nucleotides: 8. Here the CDR3 DNA reads TGTGCCAGCAGTGAAACCGAGCGGGAGTGGTATGAGCAGTTCTTC. It specifies CASSETEREWYEQFF.

In this sample, this clone turned up once. V gene TRBV4-3 combines with J gene TRBJ2-2; D unclear. V was shortened by 3 bases and J by 1 base, with 12 bases between the two germline ends. Germline CDR1 reads LGHNA; CDR2 reads YSLEER. The CDR3 is 16 residues long. CDR3: CASSHSWQKNTGELFF. The CDR3 region has the DNA TGCGCCAGCAGCCATTCATGGCAGAAGAACACCGGGGAGCTGTTTTTT.

The J gene is TRBJ2-1, the V gene TRBV10-3; 10 bases fit TRBD2. The CDR3 runs to 14 residues. Germline V gene lookup returns CDR1 ENHRY and CDR2 SYGVKD. Trimming took 11 bases from V and 4 from J; bases not matched to a gene: 8. The chain's CDR3 is CASGVAGGYNEQFF. In DNA, the CDR3 is TGTGCCTCCGGGGTAGCGGGAGGTTACAATGAGCAGTTCTTC.

The chain uses TRBV9 and TRBJ2-3; 7 nucleotides agree with TRBD2. Germline assignment: CDR1 SGDLS and CDR2 YYNGEE. The junction had 12 bases not matched to a gene; V was cut back by 3 bases and J by 5 bases. There are 16 residues in the CDR3. The CDR3 nucleotides are TGTGCCAGCAGCGGTAGTGGGGTGATAGCGGGAGATACGCAGTATTTT. Its translation is CASSGSGVIAGDTQYF.

The gene calls are TRBV4-1 and TRBJ2-2, with D perhaps given as TRBD1 or TRBD2 (5 bases each). The germline CDR1 and CDR2 sequences are MGHRA and YSYEKL. CDR3 length: 15 residues. V was clipped by 5 bases and J by 2 bases, with 12 bases between them. The CDR3 loop reads CASSFRDGNTGELFF. The CDR3 bases are TGCGCCAGCAGCTTCCGGGACGGCAACACCGGGGAGCTGTTTTTT.

V and J are TRBV27 and TRBJ1-1; TRBD1 is a possible D gene (5 bases). The CDR3 is 12 residues long. Trimming shortened V by 3 bases and J by 8 bases, and 10 bases separated the two germline ends. Germline V gene sequence: CDR1 MNHEY, CDR2 SMNVEV (reference sequence). CDR3 in amino acids: CASSFRGREAFF. DNA of the CDR3: TGTGCCAGCAGTTTTAGGGGCCGAGAAGCTTTCTTT.

The rearrangement joins TRBV19 to TRBJ2-7, with 10 bases matching TRBD1. Germline CDR1 reads LNHDA; CDR2 reads SQIVND (reference sequence). Unmatched junction bases numbered 6, after V lost 1 base and J lost 3 bases. The CDR3 is made up of 16 amino acids. The CDR3 region has the DNA TGTGCCAGTAGTATAGGGCCGGGACAGGGGCTCTACGAGCAGTACTTC. Protein product: CASSIGPGQGLYEQYF.

The rearrangement joins TRBV5-1 to TRBJ2-7; a weak D match, TRBD1 (6 bases). CDR1 is SGHRS, CDR2 YFSETQ, per germline. The CDR3 has 13 residues. V lost 6 bases to trimming and J lost 6 bases, with 16 bases between them. The chain's CDR3 is CASNPGTTTEQYF. CDR3 DNA: TGCGCCAGCAACCCCGGGACAACGACCGAGCAGTACTTC.

The chain has TRBV7-6 and TRBJ2-7; TRBD2 is a possible D gene (5 bases). Germline V gene data show CDR1 as SGHVS and CDR2 as FNYEAQ. The V end lost 2 bases, the J end lost 6 bases, and 11 bases lay between the germline ends. The CDR3 covers 13 residues. The CDR3 spells CASSLSGVGEQYF. CDR3 sequence (DNA): TGTGCCAGCAGCTTAAGCGGCGTGGGCGAGCAGTACTTC.

The V gene is TRBV6-5, the J gene TRBJ2-5; no definite D call. V lost 3 bases and J lost 3, with 8 bases in between. Germline assignment: CDR1 MNHEY and CDR2 SVGAGI. CDR3 length: 13 amino acids. The CDR3 region is CASSYNSEETQYF. CDR3 nucleotide sequence: TGTGCCAGCAGTTATAACTCTGAAGAGACCCAGTACTTC.

This sequence joins TRBV29-1 and TRBJ2-7; D may be TRBD2 (6 bases). Germline CDR1 reads SQVTM; CDR2 reads ANQGSEA. The CDR3 is made up of 13 amino acids. Trimming pared 6 bases from V and 3 bases from J, leaving 15 bases between. CDR3 sequence: CSVGTSSIYEQYF. CDR3 nucleotides: TGCAGCGTGGGTACTAGCAGCATCTACGAGCAGTACTTC.

The CDR3 DNA reads as TGTGCCAGCAGCTTGGAATGGGACGGCGAGCAGTTCTTC. This codes for CASSLEWDGEQFF. V and J are TRBV5-6 and TRBJ2-1; TRBD1 or TRBD2 may be the D gene (5 bases each). The CDR3 length is 13 residues. The V end lost 0 bases, the J end lost 10 bases, and 11 bases lay between the germline ends. The V gene's germline CDR1 is SGHDT and CDR2 YYEEEE.